The next 25 T cell receptor beta chains were all read from a single sample in a study of blood T cell repertoires in COVID-19. Produced via immunoSEQ multiplex PCR; TCRdb's table is partial and in-frame only. Of about 170,000 clones in the sample, more than 65% were seen once. Sequencing was carried out using peripheral blood. Receptor source: a man in his 70s with active or convalescent COVID-19.

The chain's CDR3 is CASSGTSVYNEQFF. The DNA for the CDR3 is TGTGCCAGCTCTGGGACTAGTGTTTACAATGAGCAGTTCTTC. The chain uses TRBV28 and TRBJ2-1, with TRBD2 matching 8 bases. The CDR3 is 14 amino acids. J gave up 4 bases and V 8 bases, and 7 bases lay outside the gene matches. CDR1 is MDHEN and CDR2 is SYDVKM in the germline V gene.

The chain recombines TRBV5-1 with TRBJ1-1; 8 bases match TRBD1. This CDR3 contains 14 residues. Germline V lookup: CDR1 SGHRS, CDR2 YFSETQ. V lost 5 bases to trimming and J lost 1 base; unmatched junction nucleotides: 4. In nucleotides, the CDR3 is TGCGCCAGCAGGGCCGGGACAGGGAACACTGAAGCTTTCTTT. This translates into CASRAGTGNTEAFF. The full variable domain, its missing parts supplied by reference TRBV5-1 and TRBJ1-1, is KAGVTQTPRYLIKTRGQQVTLSCSPISGHRSVSWYQQTPGQGLQFLFEYFSETQRNKGNFPGRFSGRQFSNSRSEMNVSTLELGDSALYLCASRAGTGNTEAFFGQGTRLTVV.

This clone was recorded once. The J gene is TRBJ1-2, the V gene TRBV30; D gene uncertain. The V end lost 1 base, the J end lost 5 bases, and 17 bases lay between the germline ends. Germline CDR1 reads GTSNPN; CDR2 reads SVGIG (reference sequence). CDR3 length equals 15 residues. As DNA, the CDR3 is TGTGCCTGGAGTGCCGTTCGGAGGTCCCGGTATGGCTACACCTTC. Its translation: CAWSAVRRSRYGYTF.

This chain joins TRBV6-5 and TRBJ1-2; 7 bases fit TRBD1. Germline CDR1 reads MNHEY; CDR2 reads SVGAGI. The CDR3 has 15 amino acids. V lost 0 bases to trimming and J lost 3 bases; unmatched junction nucleotides: 4. The CDR3 DNA sequence: TGTGCCAGCAGTTACTCCTCCGGGACAGACTATGGCTACACCTTC. This codes for CASSYSSGTDYGYTF.

The chain is built from TRBV15 and TRBJ1-5; perhaps TRBD1 as D (5 bases). CDR3 length equals 16 residues. Germline V lookup: CDR1 LNHNV, CDR2 YYDKDF (reference sequence). The germline V and J ends were trimmed by 0 bases and 3 bases, with 12 bases remaining between them. The CDR3 DNA follows: TGTGCCACCAGCAGAGATCCAGGGAAACCCAATCAGCCCCAGCATTTT. Its translation is CATSRDPGKPNQPQHF.

The rearrangement uses TRBV6-2 or TRBV6-3 and TRBJ1-2; 9 bases match TRBD1. The CDR3 has 14 amino acids. Looked up from germline, CDR1 is MNHEY and CDR2 is SVGEGT. The junction had 9 bases not matched to a gene; V was cut back by 6 bases and J by 7 bases. The chain's CDR3 is CASSLGQGIGGYTF. In DNA, the CDR3 is TGTGCCAGCAGCTTGGGACAGGGAATTGGTGGCTACACCTTC.

This clone showed up just once. The chain recombines TRBV6-5 with TRBJ2-7, with 10 bases fitting TRBD1. CDR1 is MNHEY and CDR2 is SVGAGI in the germline V gene. The CDR3 covers 13 residues. V lost 6 bases, J lost 4 bases, and 3 bases stayed unmatched. The chain's CDR3 is CASRTGGTYEQYF. The CDR3 DNA reads as TGTGCCAGCAGGACAGGGGGCACGTACGAGCAGTACTTC.

This sequence joins TRBV5-6 and TRBJ2-7; TRBD1 might be the D (5 bases). The V gene's germline CDR1 is SGHDT and CDR2 YYEEEE. This CDR3 has 14 residues. Trimming cost V 1 base and J 2 bases, with 10 bases left between them. The CDR3 region has the DNA TGTGCCAGCAGCTTGCAGGGCAGTACCTACGAGCAGTACTTC. Protein product: CASSLQGSTYEQYF.

The chain has TRBV10-3 and TRBJ2-5; possible D gene TRBD1, 5 bases. The ends were cut back, 2 bases at V and 9 bases at J, with 16 bases in the middle. This CDR3 is built from 14 residues. Germline V gene data show CDR1 as ENHRY and CDR2 as SYGVKD. The CDR3 protein is CAISEGAGQRAQYF. The CDR3, as DNA: TGTGCCATCAGTGAGGGGGCCGGACAACGGGCCCAGTACTTC.

There are a few counts of this clone. This rearrangement joins TRBV25-1 to TRBJ2-1; TRBD1 matches at 10 bases. Per the germline V gene, CDR1 is MGHDK and CDR2 is SYGVNS. The CDR3 has 16 residues. V lost 4 bases to trimming and J lost 7 bases; unmatched junction nucleotides: 10. This CDR3 is CASSAPGTGVGNEQFF. As DNA, the CDR3 is TGTGCCAGCAGTGCCCCCGGGACAGGGGTGGGTAATGAGCAGTTCTTC.

The J gene is TRBJ1-2, the V gene TRBV7-8; TRBD1 might be the D (6 bases). Germline CDR1 and CDR2: SGHVS and FQNEAQ. This CDR3 region has 15 residues. Trimming took off 1 base at V and 1 base at J, with 10 bases between the two ends. In nucleotides, the CDR3 is TGTGCCAGCAGCTTAGGGGGGCCTATTAACTATGGCTACACCTTC. The encoded protein is CASSLGGPINYGYTF.

The chain has TRBV6-5 and TRBJ1-3, with D tentatively TRBD1 (5 bases). The germline V and J ends were trimmed by 6 bases and 4 bases, with 10 bases remaining between them. The CDR3 runs to 13 residues. CDR1 and CDR2 from the germline V gene are MNHEY and SVGAGI. The CDR3: CASSSGGGNTIYF. The CDR3 region has the DNA TGTGCCAGCAGCTCGGGGGGGGGAAACACCATATATTTT.

The J gene is TRBJ1-2, the V gene TRBV5-1, with D uncertain. Germline loops: CDR1 SGHRS, CDR2 YFSETQ. The CDR3 sequence is 15 residues long. Trimming took 3 bases from V and 5 from J, leaving 17 bases between them. The CDR3 DNA is TGCGCCAGCAGCTCTAGAGCCCAGCTATGGTATGGCTACACCTTC. As protein: CASSSRAQLWYGYTF.

This clone was observed once. V is TRBV25-1 and J is TRBJ1-5; D is undetermined. This CDR3 is built from 13 residues. Germline CDR1 MGHDK, CDR2 SYGVNS. Trimming removed 2 bases from V and 4 bases from J, with 6 bases in between. The CDR3 DNA reads as TGTGCCAGCAGTGAAAGAGGGAATCAGCCCCAGCATTTT. This gives the protein CASSERGNQPQHF.

The chain has TRBV5-1 and TRBJ2-3; 13 bases fit TRBD2. This CDR3 is built from 16 residues. V trimming: 3 bases; J trimming: 0 bases; junction bases outside the gene matches: 1. The germline V gene encodes CDR1 SGHRS and CDR2 YFSETQ. The CDR3 nucleotides read TGCGCCAGCAGCTCGGGACTAGCGGGAAGCACAGATACGCAGTATTTT. This translates into CASSSGLAGSTDTQYF.

The sample holds one count of this clone. The chain combines TRBV28 with TRBJ1-1; 9 bases map to TRBD1. Per the germline V gene, CDR1 is MDHEN and CDR2 is SYDVKM. The CDR3 runs to 15 residues. V lost 8 bases to trimming and J lost 10 bases; unmatched junction nucleotides: 17. The CDR3 sequence: CASSTGGASRFGAFF. DNA for the CDR3: TGTGCCAGCTCAACAGGGGGCGCGAGTCGGTTCGGAGCTTTCTTT.

This clone was counted only a few times. The gene calls are TRBV9 and TRBJ1-1; D possibly corresponds to TRBD1 (6 bases). The CDR3 totals 14 residues. Looked up from germline, CDR1 is SGDLS and CDR2 is YYNGEE. The V gene lost 8 bases and the J gene lost 1 base, with 15 bases spanning the gap. The CDR3 loop reads CASTPQGTNTEAFF. In nucleotides, the CDR3 is TGTGCCAGTACTCCCCAGGGGACGAACACTGAAGCTTTCTTT.

This CDR3 is CASSSRQGGTEAFF. CDR3 nucleotides: TGTGCCAGCAGCTCCAGACAGGGAGGCACTGAAGCTTTCTTT. This chain links TRBV7-2 with TRBJ1-1; 7 nucleotides agree with TRBD1. This CDR3 spans 14 amino acids. The trim removed 4 bases at V and 4 bases at J, leaving 6 bases unmatched. Per germline, CDR1 SGHTA and CDR2 FQGNSA.

V is TRBV19 and J is TRBJ2-7; TRBD2 matches 8 bases. The ends lost 4 bases at V and 4 bases at J; junction bases unmatched: 12. CDR1 and CDR2 from the germline V gene are LNHDA and SQIVND (reference sequence). The CDR3 sequence is 16 residues long. CDR3 amino acids: CASSRVRGGAQYEQYF. The DNA for the CDR3 is TGTGCCAGTAGTAGGGTCCGGGGGGGCGCGCAGTACGAGCAGTACTTC.

The chain combines TRBV12-3 or TRBV12-4 with TRBJ2-1; D remains ambiguous. V gave up 8 bases and J gave up 10 bases, with 9 bases separating them. The CDR3 is made up of 10 amino acids. DNA for the CDR3: TGTGCCAGCGGTACTTGGGAGCAGTTCTTC. It specifies CASGTWEQFF.

This clone occurred once. This chain uses TRBV20-1 with TRBJ2-1; the match to TRBD1 covers 8 bases. Germline V gives CDR1 DFQATT, CDR2 SNEGSKA (reference sequence). The CDR3 length is 13 residues. Germline trimming cut 3 bases from V and 5 bases from J; bases unmatched to any gene: 3. CDR3 amino acids: CSASVRGHNEQFF. DNA of the CDR3: TGCAGTGCTAGTGTCAGGGGGCACAATGAGCAGTTCTTC.

V and J are TRBV30 and TRBJ1-5; TRBD1 aligns across 10 bases. The trim removed 3 bases at V and 2 bases at J, leaving 7 bases unmatched. Per germline, CDR1 GTSNPN and CDR2 SVGIG (reference sequence). This CDR3 region has 16 residues. Here the CDR3 reads CAWSKSGTGGNQPQHF. CDR3 bases: TGTGCCTGGAGCAAATCCGGGACAGGGGGCAATCAGCCCCAGCATTTT.

Only one count was recorded for this clone. This chain uses TRBV27 with TRBJ2-5; TRBD1 agrees at 7 bases. With V trimmed by 5 bases and J by 3 bases, 9 bases remained unmatched. The V gene's germline CDR1 is MNHEY and CDR2 SMNVEV (reference sequence). The CDR3 is made up of 15 amino acids. The chain's CDR3 is CASSPDRELEETQYF. The CDR3 DNA sequence: TGTGCCAGCAGTCCAGACAGGGAGCTTGAAGAGACCCAGTACTTC.

The chain uses TRBV6-5 and TRBJ1-5; a weak D match, TRBD1 (5 bases). The V end lost 2 bases, the J end lost 4 bases, and 6 bases lay between the germline ends. The germline CDR1 and CDR2 sequences are MNHEY and SVGAGI. This CDR3 region has 13 residues. CDR3 protein: CASSYGGNQPQHF. The CDR3 region has the DNA TGTGCCAGCAGTTACGGGGGGAATCAGCCCCAGCATTTT.

The chain has TRBV28 and TRBJ1-4; D gene uncertain. The CDR3 runs to 16 residues. Trimming took 6 bases from V and 12 from J, leaving 26 bases between them. The germline gives CDR1 MDHEN, CDR2 SYDVKM. This CDR3 reads CASRPGGEGGGSELFF. CDR3 sequence (DNA): TGTGCCAGCAGGCCGGGCGGGGAAGGAGGCGGTTCTGAACTGTTTTTT.